The T cell receptor (beta chain) under discussion was sequenced for a study of blood T cells in healthy people across ages. The study's findings and limits: Unknown donor CMV status possibly confounded expanded clonotype changes. With age, beta diversity per million T cells declined roughly linearly, significantly by over 35.

Isolation recovered at least 6 million PBMCs from every sample. Total RNA, at least 5 micrograms per sample, came from PBMCs. For this clonotype: Its antigen is not known.

The authors ran a second PCR of roughly 6 to 11 cycles using a sample-barcoded 5' primer and a J-beta primer mix. TCRdb reprocessed the 5' RACE reads with MiXCR, giving one entry per CDR3 protein. The sample has some 1.5 million distinct CDR3 sequences; 25% to 30% are singletons. V was clipped by 5 bases and J by 13 bases, with 18 bases between them. The CDR3 has 13 amino acids. Germline CDR1 is SGHTA and CDR2 is FQGTGA. The clonotype comes from a woman between 25 and 40 years old in good health. The chain is built from TRBV7-3 and TRBJ2-4; a weak D match, TRBD2 (5 bases). What was sequenced was blood. The CDR3 DNA follows: TGTGCCAGCAGCCCCGGACTTGACAATGAGCAGTACTTC. It is translated as CASSPGLDNEQYF.